The 16 T cell receptor beta chains below all came from one sample that was sequenced in a study of PD-L1 blockade in urothelial cancer. Regarding time point: pretreatment peripheral blood. Repertoires were generated with immunoSEQ multiplex PCR, while TCRdb's copy carries only in-frame clones and drops some. Here the sample spans around 130,000 clones, about four fifths being singletons. The specimen comprised PBMCs, sampled around atezolizumab (anti-PD-L1) treatment. The receptors derive from a man aged 50 to 59 with urothelial cancer.

The chain couples TRBV2 to TRBJ1-6, with unresolved D. Trimming shortened V by 6 bases and J by 5 bases, and 11 bases separated the two germline ends. This CDR3 spans 14 amino acids. Per the germline V gene, CDR1 is SNHLY and CDR2 is FYNNEI. In DNA form, the CDR3 reads TGTGCCAGCAGGCCAGACGGGGATAATTCACCCCTCCACTTT. This translates into CASRPDGDNSPLHF.

The rearrangement links TRBV19 to TRBJ2-5, with 10 bases lining up with TRBD2. The CDR3 sequence is 15 residues long. Germline CDR1 reads LNHDA; CDR2 reads SQIVND (reference sequence). After removal of 6 bases from V and 3 bases from J, the junction contained 7 bases not matched to a gene. CDR3 protein: CASSVRTSGKETQYF. CDR3 nucleotide sequence: TGTGCCAGTAGCGTACGGACTAGCGGAAAAGAGACCCAGTACTTC.

The genes are TRBV11-2 and TRBJ1-5; D remains ambiguous. Trimming pared 1 base from V and 6 bases from J, leaving 7 bases between. The CDR3 covers 13 residues. The germline V gene has CDR1 SGHAT and CDR2 FQNNGV. For the CDR3, the DNA is TGTGCCAGCAGCTTAGGAGGGTTTCAGCCCCAGCATTTT. Its translation is CASSLGGFQPQHF.

This chain links TRBV5-1 with TRBJ2-7, with D possibly TRBD1 on 6 matching bases. This CDR3 has 13 residues. Trimming stripped 4 bases from V and 2 bases from J, with 10 bases between. Looked up from germline, CDR1 is SGHRS and CDR2 is YFSETQ. This chain's CDR3 is CASSRTETYEQYF. The DNA for the CDR3 is TGCGCCAGCAGCCGGACAGAAACCTACGAGCAGTACTTC.

The V call is TRBV28, the J call TRBJ1-2; weak D call: TRBD1 (5 bases). There are 14 residues in the CDR3. With 6 bases removed from V and 4 bases from J, the gap between germline ends came to 15 bases. Germline CDR1 reads MDHEN; CDR2 reads SYDVKM. CDR3 loop: CASRTPGGSYGYTF. In DNA, the CDR3 is TGTGCCAGCAGGACCCCTGGGGGGAGCTATGGCTACACCTTC.

The genes are TRBV14 and TRBJ2-7, with 8 bases identical to TRBD2. V lost 1 base and J lost 3; bases outside the gene matches: 5. Germline V gene sequence: CDR1 SGHDN, CDR2 FVKESK. CDR3 length: 15 amino acids. CDR3 amino acids: CASSQAGTRNYEQYF. CDR3 sequence (DNA): TGTGCCAGCAGCCAAGCCGGGACTAGGAACTACGAGCAGTACTTC.

The chain joins TRBV5-6 to TRBJ1-5; D gene ambiguous. This CDR3 contains 17 residues. The V and J ends lost 1 base and 1 base respectively, with 15 bases between them. The germline CDR1 and CDR2 sequences are SGHDT and YYEEEE. Here the CDR3 reads CASSLWQASYSNQPQHF. Here the CDR3 DNA reads TGTGCCAGCAGCTTGTGGCAGGCGAGTTACAGCAATCAGCCCCAGCATTTT.

V is TRBV7-8 and J is TRBJ1-4; TRBD1 agrees at 10 bases. V lost 5 bases to trimming and J lost 5 bases; unmatched junction nucleotides: 5. The CDR3 is made up of 15 amino acids. Per the germline V gene, CDR1 is SGHVS and CDR2 is FQNEAQ. Written as DNA, the CDR3 is TGTGCCAGCAGCAAGGCGGGACAGGGGAATGAAAAACTGTTTTTT. Its translation: CASSKAGQGNEKLFF. The variable domain in full, completed from reference TRBV7-8 and TRBJ1-4, reads GAGVSQSPRYKVAKRGQDVALRCDPISGHVSLFWYQQALGQGPEFLTYFQNEAQLDKSGLPSDRFFAERPEGSVSTLKIQRTQQEDSAVYLCASSKAGQGNEKLFFGSGTQLSVL.

This clone was recorded only once. V is TRBV1 and J is TRBJ1-5; the table's D call of TRBD1 was not tested on the DNA. TRBV1 is a pseudogene. This CDR3 region has 16 residues. The chain's CDR3 is CTSSSFRTGEEQPQHF. CDR3 nucleotides: TGCACCAGCAGTAGTTTTAGGACAGGTGAAGAGCAGCCCCAGCATTTT.

As for this clone: The same CDR3 is also encoded by other DNA sequences in this sample. The chain carries TRBV9 and TRBJ2-1, with 9 bases matching TRBD2. This CDR3 spans 14 amino acids. The V gene end was trimmed by 2 bases and the J gene end by 6 bases; junction bases not matched to a gene: 3. Germline CDR1 is SGDLS and CDR2 is YYNGEE. CDR3 amino acids: CASSVVAGVNEQFF. The CDR3 DNA sequence: TGTGCCAGCAGCGTGGTAGCGGGGGTCAATGAGCAGTTCTTC.

This sequence joins TRBV19 and TRBJ2-5; the match to TRBD1 covers 7 bases. J lost 5 bases, V lost 5 bases, and 5 bases had no gene match. CDR3 length: 13 amino acids. Germline values: CDR1 LNHDA, CDR2 SQIVND (reference sequence). CDR3 nucleotides: TGTGCCAGTAGTGACAGGGCTTGGGAGACCCAGTACTTC. Its translation: CASSDRAWETQYF.

This rearrangement joins TRBV5-1 to TRBJ1-2; D might be TRBD1 (5 bases). V was clipped by 4 bases and J by 3 bases, with 10 bases between them. This CDR3 region has 13 residues. CDR1 is SGHRS, CDR2 YFSETQ, per germline. The CDR3 coding sequence is TGCGCCAGCAGCGCGGACATTTACTATGGCTACACCTTC. Amino acids: CASSADIYYGYTF.

This chain joins TRBV7-9 and TRBJ1-3; 7 positions match TRBD1. The germline CDR1 and CDR2 sequences are SEHNR and FQNEAQ (reference sequence). The CDR3 loop spans 15 amino acids. V lost 3 bases to trimming and J lost 4 bases; unmatched junction nucleotides: 6. In DNA, the CDR3 is TGTGCCAGCAGCTTGACAGGGCCGTGGGGAAACACCATATATTTT. Translation gives CASSLTGPWGNTIYF.

The gene calls are TRBV2 and TRBJ2-3; 11 nucleotides match TRBD1. Trimming at V came to 6 bases and at J to 6 bases, leaving 2 bases not matched to a gene. Germline V CDR1 and CDR2: SNHLY, FYNNEI. The CDR3 sequence is 13 residues long. The CDR3 DNA follows: TGTGCCAGCAGGGGGACAGGGGGGGATACGCAGTATTTT. Amino acids: CASRGTGGDTQYF.

The chain carries TRBV18 and TRBJ2-5; 9 bases match TRBD1. The CDR3 runs 16 residues. The germline CDR1 and CDR2 sequences are KGHSH and LQKENI. Losses at the gene ends were 6 bases for V and 5 bases for J; bases not matched to a gene: 13. In DNA, the CDR3 is TGTGCCAGCTCGACAGACCCCGGGACAGGGATTGAGACCCAGTACTTC. This codes for CASSTDPGTGIETQYF. Full variable domain (rest looked up from reference TRBV18 and TRBJ2-5): NAGVMQNPRHLVRRRGQEARLRCSPMKGHSHVYWYRQLPEEGLKFMVYLQKENIIDESGMPKERFSAEFPKEGPSILRIQQVVRGDSAAYFCASSTDPGTGIETQYFGPGTRLLVL.

This clone has just one count. The chain carries TRBV6-1 and TRBJ2-7, with D perhaps TRBD2 (7 bases). Germline V gives CDR1 MNHNS, CDR2 SASEGT. The ends were cut back, 3 bases at V and 3 bases at J, with 18 bases in the middle. The CDR3 consists of 16 residues. The CDR3 sequence is CASSESSGGGNYEQYF. As DNA, the CDR3 is TGTGCCAGCAGTGAGTCCTCGGGGGGCGGCAACTACGAGCAGTACTTC.